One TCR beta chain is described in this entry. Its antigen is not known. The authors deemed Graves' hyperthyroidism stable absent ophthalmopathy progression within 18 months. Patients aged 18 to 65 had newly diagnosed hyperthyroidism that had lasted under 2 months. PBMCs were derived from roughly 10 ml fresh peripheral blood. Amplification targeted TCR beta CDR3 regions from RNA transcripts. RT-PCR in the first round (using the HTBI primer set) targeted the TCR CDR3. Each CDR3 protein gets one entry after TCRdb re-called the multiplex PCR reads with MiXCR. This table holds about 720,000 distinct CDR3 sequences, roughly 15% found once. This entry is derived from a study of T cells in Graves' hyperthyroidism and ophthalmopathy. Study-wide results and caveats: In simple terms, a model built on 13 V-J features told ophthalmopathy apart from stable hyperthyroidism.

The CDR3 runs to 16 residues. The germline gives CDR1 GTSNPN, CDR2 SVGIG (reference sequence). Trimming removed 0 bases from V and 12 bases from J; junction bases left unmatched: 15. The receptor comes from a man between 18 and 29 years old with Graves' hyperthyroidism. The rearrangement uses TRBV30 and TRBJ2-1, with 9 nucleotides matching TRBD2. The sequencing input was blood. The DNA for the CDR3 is TGTGCCTGGAGTGTTTTGACTAGCGGAGGTATTCAAGGGCAGTTCTTC. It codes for CAWSVLTSGGIQGQFF.